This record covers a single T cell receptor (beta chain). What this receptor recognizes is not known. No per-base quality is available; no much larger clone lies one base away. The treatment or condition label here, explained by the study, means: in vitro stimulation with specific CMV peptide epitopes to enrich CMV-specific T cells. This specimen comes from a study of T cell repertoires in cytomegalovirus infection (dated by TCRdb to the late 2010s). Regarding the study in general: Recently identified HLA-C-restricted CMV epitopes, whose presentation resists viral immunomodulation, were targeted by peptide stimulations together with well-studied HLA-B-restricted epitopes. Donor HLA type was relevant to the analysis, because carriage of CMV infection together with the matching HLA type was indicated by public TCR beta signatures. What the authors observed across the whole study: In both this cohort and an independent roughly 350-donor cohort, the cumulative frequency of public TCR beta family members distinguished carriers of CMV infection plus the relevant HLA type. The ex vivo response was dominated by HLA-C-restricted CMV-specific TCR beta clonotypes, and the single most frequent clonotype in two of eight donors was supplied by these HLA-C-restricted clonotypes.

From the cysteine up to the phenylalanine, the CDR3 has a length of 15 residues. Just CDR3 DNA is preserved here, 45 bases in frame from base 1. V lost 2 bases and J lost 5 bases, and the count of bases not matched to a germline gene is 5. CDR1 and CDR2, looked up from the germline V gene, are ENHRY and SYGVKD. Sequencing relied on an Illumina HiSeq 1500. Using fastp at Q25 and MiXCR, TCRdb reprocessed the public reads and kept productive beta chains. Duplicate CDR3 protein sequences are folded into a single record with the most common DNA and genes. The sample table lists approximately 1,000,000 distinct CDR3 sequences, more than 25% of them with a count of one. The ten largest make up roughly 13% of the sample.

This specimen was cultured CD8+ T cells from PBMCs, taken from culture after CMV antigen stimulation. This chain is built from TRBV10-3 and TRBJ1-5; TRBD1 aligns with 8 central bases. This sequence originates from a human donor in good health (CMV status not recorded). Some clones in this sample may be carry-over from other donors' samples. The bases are TGTGCCATCAGTGAGCAGGACAGGGATTATCAGCCCCAGCATTTT. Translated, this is CAISEQDRDYQPQHF.